This T cell receptor (beta chain) comes out of a study of blood T cell repertoires in COVID-19. Overall study context: COVID-19 samples from acute and convalescent phases originated in the United States, Italy and Spain. The cDNA or gDNA used as material had been derived from T cells, B-cell-depleted T cells, or PBMCs.

Germline CDR1 is LNHDA and CDR2 is SQIVND (reference sequence). Deletions cut 5 bases from V and 5 bases from J, with 16 bases between. The CDR3 sequence is 15 residues long. Original methodology: Amplification of reference gene primers provided the estimated nucleated cell counts. Sequenced by immunoSEQ multiplex PCR; TCRdb stores in-frame clones only, minus some. V, J and clone size derive from that table, while D and trimming were established from the DNA sequence. The sample lists tens of thousands of clones; roughly 89% were seen once. V usage is TRBV19 and J usage is TRBJ1-5, with D possibly matching TRBD1 (6 bases). The sequence derives from a man aged 55 to 70 with active COVID-19. Sequencing used peripheral blood. The CDR3 loop reads CASSLRGGGDQPQHF. CDR3 coding DNA: TGTGCCAGTAGTCTGAGGGGAGGGGGTGATCAGCCCCAGCATTTT. The complete variable domain, with remaining parts taken from reference TRBV19 and TRBJ1-5, reads DGGITQSPKYLFRKEGQNVTLSCEQNLNHDAMYWYRQDPGQGLRLIYYSQIVNDFQKGDIAEGYSVSREKKESFPLTVTSAQKNPTAFYLCASSLRGGGDQPQHFGDGTRLSIL.